Shown below are 8 T cell receptor beta chains from a single sample sequenced in a study of T cell clonotyping in hematopoietic cell transplantation. TCRdb keeps only in-frame clones here, not all; method: immunoSEQ multiplex PCR. The sample consists of more than 12,000 clones, about 60% of them appearing once. The sequenced material came from PBMCs. The receptors derive from a human donor who either received an allogeneic hematopoietic cell transplant for a myeloid malignancy or was a related donor (not recorded which). Some clones in this sample may be carry-over from other donors' samples.

The genes are TRBV30 and TRBJ1-5; a possible D gene is TRBD1 (6 bases). Germline CDR1 GTSNPN, CDR2 SVGIG (reference sequence). The V end lost 4 bases, the J end lost 5 bases, and 15 bases lay between the germline ends. The CDR3 length is 14 residues. CDR3 region: CAWTDRQGDQPQHF. Here the CDR3 DNA reads TGTGCCTGGACTGACAGGCAAGGCGATCAGCCCCAGCATTTT.

The genes are TRBV9 and TRBJ2-1; weak D call: TRBD2 (6 bases). This CDR3 spans 15 amino acids. V was clipped by 0 bases and J by 6 bases, with 13 bases between them. From germline, CDR1 is SGDLS and CDR2 YYNGEE. CDR3 bases: TGTGCCAGCAGCGTAGGAGGAGGGATTCCCAATGAGCAGTTCTTC. Protein product: CASSVGGGIPNEQFF.

The J gene is TRBJ2-7, the V gene TRBV5-6, with a possible D match to TRBD1 (7 bases). The CDR3 loop spans 15 amino acids. Germline CDR1 is SGHDT and CDR2 is YYEEEE. V was trimmed by 4 bases and J by 3 bases, leaving 17 bases between them. Here the CDR3 DNA reads TGTGCCAGCAGCGGGGGTGACAGGGACTTCTACGAGCAGTACTTC. Residues: CASSGGDRDFYEQYF. Full variable domain (rest looked up from reference TRBV5-6 and TRBJ2-7): DAGVTQSPTHLIKTRGQQVTLRCSPKSGHDTVSWYQQALGQGPQFIFQYYEEEERQRGNFPDRFSGHQFPNYSSELNVNALLLGDSALYLCASSGGDRDFYEQYFGPGTRLTVT.

This clone is categorized as medium-sized (0.01 to 0.1%). The chain recombines TRBV6-6 with TRBJ1-4, with 10 bases that match TRBD1. CDR3 length: 14 amino acids. Germline assignment: CDR1 MNHNY and CDR2 SVGAGI (reference sequence). V was clipped by 5 bases and J by 8 bases; unmatched bases: 5. The CDR3 region is CASSGDRGVEKLFF. For the CDR3, the DNA is TGTGCCAGCAGTGGGGACAGGGGAGTCGAAAAACTGTTTTTT.

This clone came up once. The chain has TRBV28 and TRBJ1-6; D is ambiguous. The CDR3 contains 16 residues. The V gene's germline CDR1 is MDHEN and CDR2 SYDVKM. V lost 3 bases and J 0 bases, leaving 9 bases between the germline ends. The CDR3 reads CASSLVQSSYNSPLHF. The CDR3 region has the DNA TGTGCCAGCAGTTTGGTGCAGAGCTCCTATAATTCACCCCTCCACTTT.

The chain joins TRBV18 to TRBJ2-7; D is tentatively TRBD1 or TRBD2 (5 bases each). This CDR3 is 15 amino acids long. V was pared by 2 bases and J by 4 bases, with 15 bases between. Germline CDR1 and CDR2: KGHSH and LQKENI. The CDR3 here is CASSPGVGVEYEQYF. The DNA of the CDR3 is TGTGCCAGCTCACCAGGGGTGGGGGTTGAGTACGAGCAGTACTTC.

The chain uses TRBV28 and TRBJ2-3, with D perhaps being TRBD1 or TRBD2 (6 bases each). With 0 bases removed from V and 4 bases from J, the gap between germline ends came to 11 bases. Per germline, CDR1 MDHEN and CDR2 SYDVKM. CDR3 length: 15 amino acids. CDR3 protein: CASSLWRGVPDTQYF. The CDR3 DNA reads as TGTGCCAGCAGTTTATGGAGGGGGGTCCCAGATACGCAGTATTTT.

There are a few counts of this clone. The chain is built from TRBV6-5 and TRBJ1-1; a weak D match, TRBD1 (6 bases). The CDR3 runs to 13 residues. In germline, CDR1 is MNHEY, CDR2 SVGAGI. The V end was cut by 2 bases, the J end by 4 bases, with 8 bases between. The CDR3 sequence: CASSYPGATEAFF. CDR3 nucleotides: TGTGCCAGCAGTTACCCAGGGGCCACTGAAGCTTTCTTT.